Detailed here is one T cell receptor (beta chain). The CDR3 runs 16 residues. How the authors handled the data: Estimated nucleated cell counts came from reference gene primer amplification. TCRdb's copy holds only in-frame clones and misses some; the assay was immunoSEQ multiplex PCR. Clonal size and the V and J genes are those of that table, whereas D and trimming came from the DNA. The sample includes about 150,000 clones, about 80% seen only once; the top ten take roughly 0.6%. The sample originates from a study of blood T cell repertoires in COVID-19. Background on the study: The analysed material was cDNA or gDNA that came from T cells, B-cell-depleted T cells, or PBMCs.

The TCR comes from a man in his sixties with acute or convalescent COVID-19. The sequenced sample consisted of peripheral blood. The chain employs TRBV21-1 and TRBJ2-7; the tabulated D call, TRBD2, remains unverified against the DNA. TRBV21-1 is deemed a pseudogene. The CDR3 DNA is TGTGCCAGCAGCCGCGAGGTAGCCGGGAGCTCCTACGAGCAGTACTTC. Protein: CASSREVAGSSYEQYF.